A selection of T cell receptor beta chains follows, all from one sample in a study of blood T cell repertoires in COVID-19. Produced via immunoSEQ multiplex PCR; TCRdb's table is partial and in-frame only. This sample has 100,000 or so clones; about 92% occur once, and the top ten carry approximately 5.8%. The sequencing input was peripheral blood. The receptors derive from a man in his fifties or sixties with active COVID-19. The CDR3 runs from the conserved cysteine through the conserved F or W. The D gene is left open where the match is weak. Clone size appears in some rows only: once, few, many, or a class for an expanded clone.

once,TRBD1,TRBJ2-3,TRBV10-1,TGCGCCAGCAGTCTTCAATACCCGGGACAGGGAGTAGATACGCAGTATTTT,CASSLQYPGQGVDTQYF
-,TRBD1,TRBJ2-3,TRBV7-9,TGTGCCAGCAGCCAGAACTTCGGGACAGGGGTTGGTACAGATACGCAGTATTTT,CASSQNFGTGVGTDTQYF
-,TRBD1,TRBJ1-3,TRBV6-5,TGTGCCAGCAGGGACACCGGGACAGGGACGAACACCATATATTTT,CASRDTGTGTNTIYF
-,TRBD1,TRBJ2-7,TRBV19,TGTGCCAGTAGCAAGGGGGCCGACTACGAGCAGTACTTC,CASSKGADYEQYF
-,TRBD2,TRBJ2-5,TRBV4-1,TGCGCCAGCAGCCCCCTAGCGGGGGAGACCCAGTACTTC,CASSPLAGETQYF
-,-,TRBJ2-3,TRBV2,TGTGCCAGCGGACAGAACACAGATACGCAGTATTTT,CASGQNTDTQYF
-,-,TRBJ2-2,TRBV6-5,TGTGGCAGCCACTCCGGGGGCACCGGGGAGCTGTTTTTT,CGSHSGGTGELFF
-,-,TRBJ2-1,TRBV5-1,TGCGCCAGCAGCTTGGGGCAGGTTAACTACAATGAGCAGTTCTTC,CASSLGQVNYNEQFF
-,TRBD1,TRBJ2-6,TRBV6-5,TGTGCCTCCGGGACAGGGGCCTCTGGGGCCAACGTCCTGACTTTC,CASGTGASGANVLTF
-,TRBD2,TRBJ2-5,TRBV5-1,TGCGCCAGCAGCTTACCGGGACTAGCGGGAGGCGAAGAGACCCAGTACTTC,CASSLPGLAGGEETQYF
-,-,TRBJ2-3,TRBV19,TGTGCCAGTACCCCAGGGGCCTTTCGGGATACGCAGTATTTT,CASTPGAFRDTQYF
-,-,TRBJ2-6,TRBV4-1,TGCGCCAGCAGCCAAGATTGGGGGGTCTTTGGGGCCAACGTCCTGACTTTC,CASSQDWGVFGANVLTF
-,-,TRBJ1-1,TRBV19,TGTGCCAGTAGTATCAATCCCCAGGGAGCTTTCTTT,CASSINPQGAFF
-,-,TRBJ1-4,TRBV5-1,TGCGCCAGCAGGGAGATTGGACAGTCAAATGAAAAACTGTTTTTT,CASREIGQSNEKLFF
once,TRBD1,TRBJ2-7,TRBV24-1,TGTGCCACCAGCCCTACGGGGACAGGGGTGTCTGAGCAGTACTTC,CATSPTGTGVSEQYF
-,TRBD2,TRBJ2-7,TRBV14,TGTGCCAGCAGCCCGCATTCTAGCGGGAGGCCGTCCTACGAGCAGTACTTC,CASSPHSSGRPSYEQYF
-,-,TRBJ1-4,TRBV5-1,TGCGCCAGCAGCTTCGAGGCAACTAATGAAAAACTGTTTTTT,CASSFEATNEKLFF
-,-,TRBJ1-1,TRBV5-4,TGTGCCAGCAGCAACCTCGACAGGCTCACCCCTGGGGACACTGAAGCTTTCTTT,CASSNLDRLTPGDTEAFF
-,-,TRBJ1-1,TRBV5-4,TGTGCCAGCAGCTTGGACAGGAGGAACACTGAAGCTTTCTTT,CASSLDRRNTEAFF
-,TRBD1,TRBJ1-2,TRBV15,TGTGCCACCAGCAGAGGTGGGACAGAGGTTGGCTACACCTTC,CATSRGGTEVGYTF
-,TRBD2,TRBJ2-1,TRBV5-5,TGTGCCAGCAGCTACCACCGGGACAGAAACTGGACTAGCGGCAATGAGCAGTTCTTC,CASSYHRDRNWTSGNEQFF
-,-,TRBJ2-3,TRBV5-1,TGCGCCAGCAGCTTTACAGGGCCTGCTACCACAGATACGCAGTATTTT,CASSFTGPATTDTQYF
-,TRBD2,TRBJ2-1,TRBV28,TGTGCCAGCAGTTTCTTAGCGGGAGACTACAATGAGCAGTTCTTC,CASSFLAGDYNEQFF
-,TRBD1,TRBJ1-4,TRBV27,TGTGCCAGCAGTCCGACAGGGGGGAAACTGTTTTTT,CASSPTGGKLFF
-,TRBD1,TRBJ1-3,TRBV3-1/TRBV3-2,TGTGCCAGCAGCCAAGGCGTAGGGACAGTTTCTGGAAACACCATATATTTT,CASSQGVGTVSGNTIYF
-,TRBD1,TRBJ2-1,TRBV9,TGTGCCAGCAGCACCAGGACAGGCCACAATGAGCAGTTCTTC,CASSTRTGHNEQFF
once,TRBD1,TRBJ2-7,TRBV9,TGTGCCAGCAGCGTAGCGGGACAGGGTACTGAAGCGCAGTACTTC,CASSVAGQGTEAQYF
-,TRBD2,TRBJ2-7,TRBV19,TGTGCCAGTCTGAGAACAGCGGGAGAGGGAGAGCAGTACTTC,CASLRTAGEGEQYF
-,TRBD2,TRBJ2-5,TRBV7-6,TGTGCCAGCAGCTTAGTAGCAGCGGGAGGCCAATTACGAGAGACCCAGTACTTC,CASSLVAAGGQLRETQYF
-,-,TRBJ1-4,TRBV19,TGTGCCACTAAAACTACTAATGAAAAACTGTTTTTT,CATKTTNEKLFF
-,-,TRBJ1-2,TRBV28,TGTGCCAGCAGTTGGGGGGGCTCCTTCAACTATGGCTACACCTTC,CASSWGGSFNYGYTF
once,-,TRBJ2-2,TRBV3-1/TRBV3-2,TGTGCCAGCAGCCAAGATCGGCTAGCAGTAAACACCGGGGAGCTGTTTTTT,CASSQDRLAVNTGELFF
-,-,TRBJ1-1,TRBV3-1/TRBV3-2,TGTGCCAGCAGCGCGCAGGGTGCCCGGCGGCTGGGGACTGAAGCTTTCTTT,CASSAQGARRLGTEAFF
-,-,TRBJ2-3,TRBV5-1,TGCGCCAGCAGGCGGGACAGCACAGATACGCAGTATTTT,CASRRDSTDTQYF
-,TRBD2,TRBJ2-7,TRBV19,TGTGCCAGTAGTATTGGGCTAGCGGGGCTCCAATCCTACGAGCAGTACTTC,CASSIGLAGLQSYEQYF
-,-,TRBJ1-2,TRBV6-6,TGTGCCAGCAGAAAAGGGGGAGACTATGGCTACACCTTC,CASRKGGDYGYTF
-,TRBD2,TRBJ2-1,TRBV6-5,TGTGCCAGCTCACCCCTAGCGGGAGGAGATGGGGAGCAGTTCTTC,CASSPLAGGDGEQFF
-,TRBD1,TRBJ1-1,TRBV6-5,TGTGCCAGCGCCAGGACAGGGCCCACTGAAGCTTTCTTT,CASARTGPTEAFF
once,TRBD1,TRBJ1-5,TRBV28,TGTGCCAGCAGCCCCCCCAGCAGGGGGTATCCTCAGCCCCAGCATTTT,CASSPPSRGYPQPQHF